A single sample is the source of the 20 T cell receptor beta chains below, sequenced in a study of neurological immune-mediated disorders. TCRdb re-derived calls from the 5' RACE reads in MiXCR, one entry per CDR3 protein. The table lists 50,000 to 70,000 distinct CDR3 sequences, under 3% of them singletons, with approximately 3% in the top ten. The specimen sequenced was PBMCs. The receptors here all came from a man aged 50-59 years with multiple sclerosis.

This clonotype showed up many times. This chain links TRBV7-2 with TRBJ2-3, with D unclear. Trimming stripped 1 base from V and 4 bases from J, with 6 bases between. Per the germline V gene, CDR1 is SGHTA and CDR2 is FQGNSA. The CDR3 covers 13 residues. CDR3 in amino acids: CASSLVGADTQYF. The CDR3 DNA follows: TGTGCCAGCAGCTTAGTAGGCGCAGATACGCAGTATTTT.

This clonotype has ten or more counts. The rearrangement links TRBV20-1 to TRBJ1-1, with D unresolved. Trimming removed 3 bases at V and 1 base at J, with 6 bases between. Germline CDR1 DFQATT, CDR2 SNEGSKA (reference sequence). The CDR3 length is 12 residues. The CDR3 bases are TGCAGTGCTAGCCAGTCGAACACTGAAGCTTTCTTT. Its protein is CSASQSNTEAFF.

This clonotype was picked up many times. The CDR3 protein is CASTWGPPTRDIREQYF. In DNA form, the CDR3 reads TGTGCCAGCACCTGGGGGCCACCTACTCGGGACATCCGCGAGCAGTACTTC. V usage is TRBV27 and J usage is TRBJ2-7, with D maybe TRBD1 (6 bases). CDR1 is MNHEY and CDR2 is SMNVEV in the germline V gene (reference sequence). CDR3 length: 17 residues. V lost 7 bases and J 6 bases, leaving 28 bases between the germline ends.

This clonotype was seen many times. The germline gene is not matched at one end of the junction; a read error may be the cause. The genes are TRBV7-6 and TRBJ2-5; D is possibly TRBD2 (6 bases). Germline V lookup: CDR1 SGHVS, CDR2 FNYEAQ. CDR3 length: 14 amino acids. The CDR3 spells CASSLAQPTFTQYF. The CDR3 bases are TGTGCCAGCAGCCTAGCGCAGCCGACTTTTACCCAGTACTTC.

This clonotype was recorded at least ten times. The DNA for the CDR3 is TGCAGTGCTAGGCACAGGGGCACACAAGAGACCCAGTACTTC. Translated: CSARHRGTQETQYF. J is TRBJ2-5 and V is TRBV20-1; 7 nucleotides line up with TRBD1. Germline CDR1 reads DFQATT; CDR2 reads SNEGSKA (reference sequence). J lost 2 bases, V lost 3 bases, and 6 bases had no gene match. The CDR3 contains 14 residues.

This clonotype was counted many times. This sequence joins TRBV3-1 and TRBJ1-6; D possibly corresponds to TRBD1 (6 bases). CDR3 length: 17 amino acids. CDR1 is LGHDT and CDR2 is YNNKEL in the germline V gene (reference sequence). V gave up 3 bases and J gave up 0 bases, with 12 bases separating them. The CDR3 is CASSHLQGSSYNSPLHF. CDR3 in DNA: TGTGCCAGCAGCCACCTACAGGGAAGCTCCTATAATTCACCCCTCCACTTT. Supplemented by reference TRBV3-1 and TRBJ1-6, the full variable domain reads DTAVSQTPKYLVTQMGNDKSIKCEQNLGHDTMYWYKQDSKKFLKIMFSYNNKELIINETVPNRFSPKSPDKAHLNLHINSLELGDSAVYFCASSHLQGSSYNSPLHFGNGTRLTVT.

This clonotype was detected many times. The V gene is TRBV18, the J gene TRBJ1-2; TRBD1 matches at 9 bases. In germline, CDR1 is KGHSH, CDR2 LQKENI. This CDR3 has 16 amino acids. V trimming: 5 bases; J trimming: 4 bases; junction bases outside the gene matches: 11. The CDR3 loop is CASSTSGTGFTYGYTF. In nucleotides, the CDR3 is TGTGCCAGCTCAACCTCCGGGACAGGGTTCACCTATGGCTACACCTTC.

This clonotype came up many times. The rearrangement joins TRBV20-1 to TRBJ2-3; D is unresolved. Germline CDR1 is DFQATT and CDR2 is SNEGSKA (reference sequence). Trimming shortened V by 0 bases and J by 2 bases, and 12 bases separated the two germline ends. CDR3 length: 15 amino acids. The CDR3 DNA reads TGCAGTGCTAGAGAAATCCGACTGCCCACAGATACGCAGTATTTT. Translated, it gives CSAREIRLPTDTQYF.

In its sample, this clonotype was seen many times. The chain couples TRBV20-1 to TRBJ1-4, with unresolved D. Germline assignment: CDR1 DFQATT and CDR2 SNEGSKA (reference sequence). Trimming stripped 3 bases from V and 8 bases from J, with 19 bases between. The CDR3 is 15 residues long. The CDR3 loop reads CSARRNSYPWEKLFF. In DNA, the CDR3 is TGCAGTGCTAGGCGGAACAGCTACCCGTGGGAAAAACTGTTTTTT.

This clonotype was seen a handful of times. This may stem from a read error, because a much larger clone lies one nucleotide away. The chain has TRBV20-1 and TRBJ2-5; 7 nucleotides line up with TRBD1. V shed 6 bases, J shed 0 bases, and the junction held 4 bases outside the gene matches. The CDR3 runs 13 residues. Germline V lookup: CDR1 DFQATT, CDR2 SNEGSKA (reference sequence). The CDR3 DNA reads TGCAGTGCCCAAGACAGGGACCAAGAGACCCAGTACTTC. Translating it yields CSAQDRDQETQYF.

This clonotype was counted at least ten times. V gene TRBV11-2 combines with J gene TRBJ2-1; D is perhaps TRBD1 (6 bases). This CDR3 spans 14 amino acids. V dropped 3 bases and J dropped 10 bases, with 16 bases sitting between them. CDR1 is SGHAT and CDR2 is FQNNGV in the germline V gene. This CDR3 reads CASSLDSLVREQFF. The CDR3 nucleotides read TGTGCCAGCAGCTTGGACAGCCTAGTGAGGGAGCAGTTCTTC.

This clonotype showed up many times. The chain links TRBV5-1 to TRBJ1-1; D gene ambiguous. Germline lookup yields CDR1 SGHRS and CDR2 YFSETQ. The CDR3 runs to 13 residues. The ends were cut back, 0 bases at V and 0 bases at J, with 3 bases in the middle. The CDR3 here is CASSLVVNTEAFF. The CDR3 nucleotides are TGCGCCAGCAGCTTGGTAGTGAACACTGAAGCTTTCTTT. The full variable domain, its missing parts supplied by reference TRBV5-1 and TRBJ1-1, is KAGVTQTPRYLIKTRGQQVTLSCSPISGHRSVSWYQQTPGQGLQFLFEYFSETQRNKGNFPGRFSGRQFSNSRSEMNVSTLELGDSALYLCASSLVVNTEAFFGQGTRLTVV.

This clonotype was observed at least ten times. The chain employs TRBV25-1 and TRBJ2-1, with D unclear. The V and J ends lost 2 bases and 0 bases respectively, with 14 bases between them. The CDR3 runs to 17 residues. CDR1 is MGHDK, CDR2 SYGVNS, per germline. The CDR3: CASSETTLTRSYNEQFF. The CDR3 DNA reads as TGTGCCAGCAGTGAAACCACACTAACCCGCTCCTACAATGAGCAGTTCTTC.

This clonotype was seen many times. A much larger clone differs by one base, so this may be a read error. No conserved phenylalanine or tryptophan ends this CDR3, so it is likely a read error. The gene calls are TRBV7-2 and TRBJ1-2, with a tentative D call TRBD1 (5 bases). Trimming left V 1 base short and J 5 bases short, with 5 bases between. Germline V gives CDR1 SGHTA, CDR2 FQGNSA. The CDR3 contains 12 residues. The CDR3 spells CASSLGQYGYTC. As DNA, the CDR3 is TGTGCCAGCAGCTTAGGACAGTATGGCTACACCTGC.

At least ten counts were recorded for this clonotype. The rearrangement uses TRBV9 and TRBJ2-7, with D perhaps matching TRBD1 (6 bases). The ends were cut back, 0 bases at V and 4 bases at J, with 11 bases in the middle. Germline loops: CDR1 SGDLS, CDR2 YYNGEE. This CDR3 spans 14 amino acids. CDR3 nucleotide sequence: TGTGCCAGCAGCGTAGGTACAGGGATATACGAGCAGTACTTC. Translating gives CASSVGTGIYEQYF. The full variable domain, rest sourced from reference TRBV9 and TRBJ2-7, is DSGVTQTPKHLITATGQRVTLRCSPRSGDLSVYWYQQSLDQGLQFLIQYYNGEERAKGNILERFSAQQFPDLHSELNLSSLELGDSALYFCASSVGTGIYEQYFGPGTRLTVT.

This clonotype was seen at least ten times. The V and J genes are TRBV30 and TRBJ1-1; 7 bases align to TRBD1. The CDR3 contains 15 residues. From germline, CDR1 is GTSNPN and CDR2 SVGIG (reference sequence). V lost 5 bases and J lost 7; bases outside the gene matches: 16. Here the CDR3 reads CAWEPRQGSISEAFF. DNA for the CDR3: TGTGCCTGGGAGCCGAGACAGGGCTCTATCAGTGAAGCTTTCTTT.

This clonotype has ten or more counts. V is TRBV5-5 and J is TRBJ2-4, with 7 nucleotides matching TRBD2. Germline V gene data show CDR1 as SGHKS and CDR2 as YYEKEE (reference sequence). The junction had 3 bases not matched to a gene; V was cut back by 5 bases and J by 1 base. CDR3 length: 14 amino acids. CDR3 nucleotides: TGTGCCAGCAGGTTCGGGGGGGCCAAAAACATTCAGTACTTC. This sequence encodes CASRFGGAKNIQYF.

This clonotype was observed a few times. The CDR3 region is CASSLEGRYEQYF. The CDR3 region has the DNA TGTGCCAGCAGCTTAGAGGGGCGCTACGAGCAGTACTTC. The rearrangement uses TRBV11-3 and TRBJ2-7, with D possibly matching TRBD1 (5 bases). V gave up 0 bases and J gave up 3 bases, with 6 bases separating them. This CDR3 has 13 amino acids. The germline V gene has CDR1 SGHNT and CDR2 YENEEA.

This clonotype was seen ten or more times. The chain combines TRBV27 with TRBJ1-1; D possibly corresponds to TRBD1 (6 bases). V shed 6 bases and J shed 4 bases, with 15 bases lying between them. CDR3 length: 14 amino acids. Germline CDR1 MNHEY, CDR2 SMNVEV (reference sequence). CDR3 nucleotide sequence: TGTGCCAGCAGCCGAACAGGGTTCGTCACTGAAGCTTTCTTT. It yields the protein CASSRTGFVTEAFF.

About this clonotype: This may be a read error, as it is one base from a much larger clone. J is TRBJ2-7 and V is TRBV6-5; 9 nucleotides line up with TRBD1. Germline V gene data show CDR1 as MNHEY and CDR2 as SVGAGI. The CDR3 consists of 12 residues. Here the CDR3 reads CDSSGQGYEQYF. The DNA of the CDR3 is TGTGACAGCAGTGGACAGGGGTACGAGCAGTACTTC.